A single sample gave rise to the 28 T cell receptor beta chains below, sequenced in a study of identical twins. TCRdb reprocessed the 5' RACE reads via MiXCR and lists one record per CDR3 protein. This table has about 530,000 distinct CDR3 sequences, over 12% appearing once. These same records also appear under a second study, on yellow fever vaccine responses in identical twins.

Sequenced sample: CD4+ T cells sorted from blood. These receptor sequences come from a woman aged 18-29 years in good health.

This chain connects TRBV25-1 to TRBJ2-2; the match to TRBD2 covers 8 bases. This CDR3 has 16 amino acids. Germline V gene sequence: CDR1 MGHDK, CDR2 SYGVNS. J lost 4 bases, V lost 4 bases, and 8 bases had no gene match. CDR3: CASSGGAGGGTGELFF. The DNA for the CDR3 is TGTGCCAGCAGTGGGGGGGCGGGAGGCGGCACCGGGGAGCTGTTTTTT.

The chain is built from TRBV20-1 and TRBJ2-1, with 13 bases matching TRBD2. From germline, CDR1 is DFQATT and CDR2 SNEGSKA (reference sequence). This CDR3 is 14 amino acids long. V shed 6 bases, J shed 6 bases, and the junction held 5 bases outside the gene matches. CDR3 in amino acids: CSAVGLAGANEQFF. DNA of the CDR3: TGCAGTGCCGTAGGACTAGCGGGAGCCAATGAGCAGTTCTTC.

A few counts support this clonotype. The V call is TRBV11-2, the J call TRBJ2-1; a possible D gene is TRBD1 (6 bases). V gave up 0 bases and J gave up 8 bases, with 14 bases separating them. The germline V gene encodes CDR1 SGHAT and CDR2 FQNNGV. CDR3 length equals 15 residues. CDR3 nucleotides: TGTGCCAGCAGCTTAGATCACAGGGTAGAGCATGAGCAGTTCTTC. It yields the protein CASSLDHRVEHEQFF.

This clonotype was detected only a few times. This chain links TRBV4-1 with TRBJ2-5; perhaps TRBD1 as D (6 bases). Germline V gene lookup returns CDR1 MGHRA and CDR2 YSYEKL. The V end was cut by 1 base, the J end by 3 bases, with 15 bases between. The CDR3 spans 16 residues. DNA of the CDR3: TGCGCCAGCAGCCAAGGTCCGGGACACGTTAAAGAGACCCAGTACTTC. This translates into CASSQGPGHVKETQYF.

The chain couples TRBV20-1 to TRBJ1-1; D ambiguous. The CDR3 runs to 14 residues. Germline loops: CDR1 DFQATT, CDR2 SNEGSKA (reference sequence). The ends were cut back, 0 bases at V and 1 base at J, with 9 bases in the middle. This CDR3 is CSARDIKGNTEAFF. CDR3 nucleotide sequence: TGCAGTGCTAGAGATATTAAGGGGAACACTGAAGCTTTCTTT.

CDR3 protein: CASSPGHGREGEQFF. In DNA form, the CDR3 reads TGTGCCAGCTCACCTGGTCACGGGAGGGAAGGTGAGCAGTTCTTC. The J gene is TRBJ2-1, the V gene TRBV18; 8 bases are a match to TRBD2. The length of the CDR3 is 15 residues. Looked up from germline, CDR1 is KGHSH and CDR2 is LQKENI. V lost 3 bases, J lost 9 bases, and 10 bases stayed unmatched.

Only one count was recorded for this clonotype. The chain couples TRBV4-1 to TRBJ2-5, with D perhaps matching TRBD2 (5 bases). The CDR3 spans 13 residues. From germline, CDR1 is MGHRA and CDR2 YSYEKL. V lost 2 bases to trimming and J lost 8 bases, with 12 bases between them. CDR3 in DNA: TGCGCCAGCAGCCAAACGTTACTAGTCACCCAGTACTTC. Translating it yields CASSQTLLVTQYF.

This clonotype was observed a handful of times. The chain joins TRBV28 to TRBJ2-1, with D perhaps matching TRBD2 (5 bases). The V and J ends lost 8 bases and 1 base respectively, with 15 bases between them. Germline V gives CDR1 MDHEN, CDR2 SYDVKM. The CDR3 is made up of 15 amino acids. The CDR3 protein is CASRVASASYNEQFF. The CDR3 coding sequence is TGTGCCAGCCGGGTAGCGTCCGCTTCCTACAATGAGCAGTTCTTC.

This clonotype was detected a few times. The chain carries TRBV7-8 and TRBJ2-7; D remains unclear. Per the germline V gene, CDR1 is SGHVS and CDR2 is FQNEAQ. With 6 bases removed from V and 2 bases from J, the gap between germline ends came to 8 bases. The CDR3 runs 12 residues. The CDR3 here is CASRSDTYEQYF. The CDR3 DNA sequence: TGTGCCAGCAGATCCGACACCTACGAGCAGTACTTC.

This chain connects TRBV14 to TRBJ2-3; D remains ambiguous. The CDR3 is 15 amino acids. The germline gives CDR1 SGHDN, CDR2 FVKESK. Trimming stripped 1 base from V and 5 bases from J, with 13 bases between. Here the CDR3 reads CASSQAGSMRDTQYF. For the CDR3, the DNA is TGTGCCAGCAGCCAAGCTGGCTCCATGAGAGATACGCAGTATTTT.

The CDR3 DNA is TGTGCCAGCAGTTTTCATCGGACTAGCGGGGGGGCGGATGAGCAGTTCTTC. Residues: CASSFHRTSGGADEQFF. The chain joins TRBV3-1 to TRBJ2-1, with 15 positions matching TRBD2. The CDR3 consists of 17 residues. With 6 bases clipped from V and 8 bases from J, the junction kept 11 bases outside the gene matches. The V gene's germline CDR1 is LGHDT and CDR2 YNNKEL (reference sequence).

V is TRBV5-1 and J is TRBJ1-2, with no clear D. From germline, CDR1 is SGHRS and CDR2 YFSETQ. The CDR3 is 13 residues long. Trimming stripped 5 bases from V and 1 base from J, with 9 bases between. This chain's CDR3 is CASRGRDNYGYTF. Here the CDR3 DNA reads TGCGCCAGCAGAGGTCGGGATAACTATGGCTACACCTTC.

The CDR3 nucleotides are TGTGCCAGCAGTTTCGGGCAGGTAGGGAGTGAAGCTTTCTTT. Translation: CASSFGQVGSEAFF. The rearrangement joins TRBV27 to TRBJ1-1; unclear D gene. V lost 3 bases and J 7 bases, leaving 15 bases between the germline ends. The CDR3 contains 14 residues. The V gene's germline CDR1 is MNHEY and CDR2 SMNVEV (reference sequence).

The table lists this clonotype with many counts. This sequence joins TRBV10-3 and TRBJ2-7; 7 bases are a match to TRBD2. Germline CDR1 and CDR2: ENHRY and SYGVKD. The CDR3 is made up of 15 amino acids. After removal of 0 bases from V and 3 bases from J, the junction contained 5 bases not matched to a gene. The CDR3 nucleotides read TGTGCCATCAGTGAGTCGGCTAGCGGAGACTACGAGCAGTACTTC. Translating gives CAISESASGDYEQYF.

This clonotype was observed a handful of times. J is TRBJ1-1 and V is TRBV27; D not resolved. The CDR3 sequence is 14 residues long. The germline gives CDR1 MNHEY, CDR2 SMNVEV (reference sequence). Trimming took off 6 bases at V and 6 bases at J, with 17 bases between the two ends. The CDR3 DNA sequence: TGTGCCAGCAGGCTTACGCCAAACACTGCTGAAGCTTTCTTT. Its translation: CASRLTPNTAEAFF.

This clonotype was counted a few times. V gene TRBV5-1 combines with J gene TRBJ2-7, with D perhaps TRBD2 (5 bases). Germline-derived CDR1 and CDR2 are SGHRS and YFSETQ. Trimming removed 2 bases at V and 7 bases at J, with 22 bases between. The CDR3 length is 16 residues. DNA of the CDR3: TGCGCCAGCAGCTTATTTCAAGCGGCAGACTCCTGGGAGCAGTACTTC. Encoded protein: CASSLFQAADSWEQYF. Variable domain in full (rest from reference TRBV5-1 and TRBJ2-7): KAGVTQTPRYLIKTRGQQVTLSCSPISGHRSVSWYQQTPGQGLQFLFEYFSETQRNKGNFPGRFSGRQFSNSRSEMNVSTLELGDSALYLCASSLFQAADSWEQYFGPGTRLTVT.

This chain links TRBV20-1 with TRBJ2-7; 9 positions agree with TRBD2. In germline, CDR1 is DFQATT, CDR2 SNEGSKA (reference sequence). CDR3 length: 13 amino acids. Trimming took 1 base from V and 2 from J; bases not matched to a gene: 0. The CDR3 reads CSARGGGAYEQYV. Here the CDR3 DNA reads TGCAGTGCTAGAGGCGGGGGGGCCTACGAGCAGTACGTC.

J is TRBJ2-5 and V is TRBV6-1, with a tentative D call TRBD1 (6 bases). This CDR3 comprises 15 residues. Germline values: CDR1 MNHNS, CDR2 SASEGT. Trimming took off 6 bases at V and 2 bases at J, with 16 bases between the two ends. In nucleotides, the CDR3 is TGTGCCAGCAGGTGGGGCGGACAGCCACAAGAGACCCAGTACTTC. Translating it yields CASRWGGQPQETQYF.

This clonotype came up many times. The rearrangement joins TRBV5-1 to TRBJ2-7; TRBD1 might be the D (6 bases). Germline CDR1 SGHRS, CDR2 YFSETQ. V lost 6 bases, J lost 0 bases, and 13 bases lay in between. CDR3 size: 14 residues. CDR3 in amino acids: CASNPRGHSYEQYF. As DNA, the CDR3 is TGCGCCAGCAATCCCAGGGGCCACTCCTACGAGCAGTACTTC.

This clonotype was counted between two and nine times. Here the CDR3 DNA reads TGTGCCACCAGTGGTTACTCCTACAATGAGCAGTTCTTC. Its protein is CATSGYSYNEQFF. This chain uses TRBV24-1 with TRBJ2-1; D remains unclear. Between the trimmed V and J ends, which lost 5 bases and 0 bases, there was a span of 4 bases. The CDR3 contains 13 residues. CDR1 KGHDR and CDR2 SFDVKD come from the germline V gene.

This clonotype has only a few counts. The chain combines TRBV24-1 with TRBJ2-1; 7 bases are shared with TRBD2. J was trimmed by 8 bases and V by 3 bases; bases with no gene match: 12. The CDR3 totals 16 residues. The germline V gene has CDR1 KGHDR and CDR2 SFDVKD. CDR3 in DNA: TGTGCCACCAGTGATGCCCCTCCGGCACTAGCGTATGAGCAGTTCTTC. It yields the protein CATSDAPPALAYEQFF.

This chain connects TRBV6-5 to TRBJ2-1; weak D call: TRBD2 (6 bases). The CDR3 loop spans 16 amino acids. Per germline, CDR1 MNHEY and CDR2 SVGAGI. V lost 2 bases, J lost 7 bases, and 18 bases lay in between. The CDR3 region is CASSYGGVGGVNEQFF. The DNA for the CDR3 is TGTGCCAGCAGTTACGGTGGCGTCGGAGGGGTTAATGAGCAGTTCTTC.

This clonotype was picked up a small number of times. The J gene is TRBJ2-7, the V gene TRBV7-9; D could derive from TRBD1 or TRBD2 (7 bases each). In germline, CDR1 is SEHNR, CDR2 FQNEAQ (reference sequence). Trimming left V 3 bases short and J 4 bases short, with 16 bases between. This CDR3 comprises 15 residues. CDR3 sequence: CASSFGTAGSYEQYF. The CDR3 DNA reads TGTGCCAGCAGCTTCGGGACAGCGGGATCTTACGAGCAGTACTTC.

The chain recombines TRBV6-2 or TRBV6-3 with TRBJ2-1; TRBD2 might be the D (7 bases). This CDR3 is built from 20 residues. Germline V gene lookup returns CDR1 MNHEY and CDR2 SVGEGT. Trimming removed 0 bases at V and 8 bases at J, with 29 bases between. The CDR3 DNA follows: TGTGCCAGCAGTTACTCGAGAATATATGGCGGGAGAGGGGGTGGCGATGAGCAGTTCTTC. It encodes CASSYSRIYGGRGGGDEQFF.

CDR3 residues: CASSGRHYGGSDYNEQFF. In nucleotides, the CDR3 is TGTGCCAGCAGCGGGCGACATTACGGGGGGAGCGATTACAATGAGCAGTTCTTC. The gene calls are TRBV11-1 and TRBJ2-1, with TRBD2 matching 7 bases. The CDR3 spans 18 residues. The germline gives CDR1 SGHAT, CDR2 FQDESV (reference sequence). Trimming cost V 5 bases and J 4 bases; bases outside gene matches: 17.

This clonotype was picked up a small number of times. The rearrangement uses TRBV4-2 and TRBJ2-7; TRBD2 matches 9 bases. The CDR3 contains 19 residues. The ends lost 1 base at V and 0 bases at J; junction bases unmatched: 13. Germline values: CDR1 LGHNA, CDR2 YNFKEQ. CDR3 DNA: TGTGCCAGCAGCCAAGGGCCGGGGCTAGCGGGACCCTTCTCCTACGAGCAGTACTTC. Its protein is CASSQGPGLAGPFSYEQYF.

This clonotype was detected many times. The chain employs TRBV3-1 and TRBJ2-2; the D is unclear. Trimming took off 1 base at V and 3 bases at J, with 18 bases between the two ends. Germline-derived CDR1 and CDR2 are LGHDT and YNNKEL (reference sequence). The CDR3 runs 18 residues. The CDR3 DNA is TGTGCCAGCAGCCAAGGGCCAGCAAGCTGGGGTGACACCGGGGAGCTGTTTTTT. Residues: CASSQGPASWGDTGELFF.

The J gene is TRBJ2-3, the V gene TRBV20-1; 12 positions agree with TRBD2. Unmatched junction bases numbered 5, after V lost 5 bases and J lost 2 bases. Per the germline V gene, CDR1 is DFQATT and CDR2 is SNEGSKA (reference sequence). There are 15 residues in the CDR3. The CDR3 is CSASGLAGLTDTQYF. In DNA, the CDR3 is TGCAGTGCTTCGGGACTAGCGGGTCTCACAGATACGCAGTATTTT.